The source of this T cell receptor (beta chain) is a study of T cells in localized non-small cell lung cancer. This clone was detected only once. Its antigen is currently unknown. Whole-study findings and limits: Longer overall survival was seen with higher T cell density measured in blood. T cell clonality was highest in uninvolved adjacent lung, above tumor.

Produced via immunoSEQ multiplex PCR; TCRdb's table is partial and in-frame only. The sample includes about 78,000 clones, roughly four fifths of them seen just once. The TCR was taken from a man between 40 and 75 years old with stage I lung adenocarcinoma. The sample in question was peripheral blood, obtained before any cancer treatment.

CDR3 sequence: CASSLGSGTGGSGYTF. The CDR3 DNA is TGTGCCAGCAGCTTAGGGTCCGGGACAGGGGGCAGTGGCTACACCTTC. The rearrangement joins TRBV7-9 to TRBJ1-2; 12 bases fit TRBD1. CDR3 size: 16 residues. Losses at the gene ends were 1 base for V and 7 bases for J; bases not matched to a gene: 7. Germline values: CDR1 SEHNR, CDR2 FQNEAQ (reference sequence).